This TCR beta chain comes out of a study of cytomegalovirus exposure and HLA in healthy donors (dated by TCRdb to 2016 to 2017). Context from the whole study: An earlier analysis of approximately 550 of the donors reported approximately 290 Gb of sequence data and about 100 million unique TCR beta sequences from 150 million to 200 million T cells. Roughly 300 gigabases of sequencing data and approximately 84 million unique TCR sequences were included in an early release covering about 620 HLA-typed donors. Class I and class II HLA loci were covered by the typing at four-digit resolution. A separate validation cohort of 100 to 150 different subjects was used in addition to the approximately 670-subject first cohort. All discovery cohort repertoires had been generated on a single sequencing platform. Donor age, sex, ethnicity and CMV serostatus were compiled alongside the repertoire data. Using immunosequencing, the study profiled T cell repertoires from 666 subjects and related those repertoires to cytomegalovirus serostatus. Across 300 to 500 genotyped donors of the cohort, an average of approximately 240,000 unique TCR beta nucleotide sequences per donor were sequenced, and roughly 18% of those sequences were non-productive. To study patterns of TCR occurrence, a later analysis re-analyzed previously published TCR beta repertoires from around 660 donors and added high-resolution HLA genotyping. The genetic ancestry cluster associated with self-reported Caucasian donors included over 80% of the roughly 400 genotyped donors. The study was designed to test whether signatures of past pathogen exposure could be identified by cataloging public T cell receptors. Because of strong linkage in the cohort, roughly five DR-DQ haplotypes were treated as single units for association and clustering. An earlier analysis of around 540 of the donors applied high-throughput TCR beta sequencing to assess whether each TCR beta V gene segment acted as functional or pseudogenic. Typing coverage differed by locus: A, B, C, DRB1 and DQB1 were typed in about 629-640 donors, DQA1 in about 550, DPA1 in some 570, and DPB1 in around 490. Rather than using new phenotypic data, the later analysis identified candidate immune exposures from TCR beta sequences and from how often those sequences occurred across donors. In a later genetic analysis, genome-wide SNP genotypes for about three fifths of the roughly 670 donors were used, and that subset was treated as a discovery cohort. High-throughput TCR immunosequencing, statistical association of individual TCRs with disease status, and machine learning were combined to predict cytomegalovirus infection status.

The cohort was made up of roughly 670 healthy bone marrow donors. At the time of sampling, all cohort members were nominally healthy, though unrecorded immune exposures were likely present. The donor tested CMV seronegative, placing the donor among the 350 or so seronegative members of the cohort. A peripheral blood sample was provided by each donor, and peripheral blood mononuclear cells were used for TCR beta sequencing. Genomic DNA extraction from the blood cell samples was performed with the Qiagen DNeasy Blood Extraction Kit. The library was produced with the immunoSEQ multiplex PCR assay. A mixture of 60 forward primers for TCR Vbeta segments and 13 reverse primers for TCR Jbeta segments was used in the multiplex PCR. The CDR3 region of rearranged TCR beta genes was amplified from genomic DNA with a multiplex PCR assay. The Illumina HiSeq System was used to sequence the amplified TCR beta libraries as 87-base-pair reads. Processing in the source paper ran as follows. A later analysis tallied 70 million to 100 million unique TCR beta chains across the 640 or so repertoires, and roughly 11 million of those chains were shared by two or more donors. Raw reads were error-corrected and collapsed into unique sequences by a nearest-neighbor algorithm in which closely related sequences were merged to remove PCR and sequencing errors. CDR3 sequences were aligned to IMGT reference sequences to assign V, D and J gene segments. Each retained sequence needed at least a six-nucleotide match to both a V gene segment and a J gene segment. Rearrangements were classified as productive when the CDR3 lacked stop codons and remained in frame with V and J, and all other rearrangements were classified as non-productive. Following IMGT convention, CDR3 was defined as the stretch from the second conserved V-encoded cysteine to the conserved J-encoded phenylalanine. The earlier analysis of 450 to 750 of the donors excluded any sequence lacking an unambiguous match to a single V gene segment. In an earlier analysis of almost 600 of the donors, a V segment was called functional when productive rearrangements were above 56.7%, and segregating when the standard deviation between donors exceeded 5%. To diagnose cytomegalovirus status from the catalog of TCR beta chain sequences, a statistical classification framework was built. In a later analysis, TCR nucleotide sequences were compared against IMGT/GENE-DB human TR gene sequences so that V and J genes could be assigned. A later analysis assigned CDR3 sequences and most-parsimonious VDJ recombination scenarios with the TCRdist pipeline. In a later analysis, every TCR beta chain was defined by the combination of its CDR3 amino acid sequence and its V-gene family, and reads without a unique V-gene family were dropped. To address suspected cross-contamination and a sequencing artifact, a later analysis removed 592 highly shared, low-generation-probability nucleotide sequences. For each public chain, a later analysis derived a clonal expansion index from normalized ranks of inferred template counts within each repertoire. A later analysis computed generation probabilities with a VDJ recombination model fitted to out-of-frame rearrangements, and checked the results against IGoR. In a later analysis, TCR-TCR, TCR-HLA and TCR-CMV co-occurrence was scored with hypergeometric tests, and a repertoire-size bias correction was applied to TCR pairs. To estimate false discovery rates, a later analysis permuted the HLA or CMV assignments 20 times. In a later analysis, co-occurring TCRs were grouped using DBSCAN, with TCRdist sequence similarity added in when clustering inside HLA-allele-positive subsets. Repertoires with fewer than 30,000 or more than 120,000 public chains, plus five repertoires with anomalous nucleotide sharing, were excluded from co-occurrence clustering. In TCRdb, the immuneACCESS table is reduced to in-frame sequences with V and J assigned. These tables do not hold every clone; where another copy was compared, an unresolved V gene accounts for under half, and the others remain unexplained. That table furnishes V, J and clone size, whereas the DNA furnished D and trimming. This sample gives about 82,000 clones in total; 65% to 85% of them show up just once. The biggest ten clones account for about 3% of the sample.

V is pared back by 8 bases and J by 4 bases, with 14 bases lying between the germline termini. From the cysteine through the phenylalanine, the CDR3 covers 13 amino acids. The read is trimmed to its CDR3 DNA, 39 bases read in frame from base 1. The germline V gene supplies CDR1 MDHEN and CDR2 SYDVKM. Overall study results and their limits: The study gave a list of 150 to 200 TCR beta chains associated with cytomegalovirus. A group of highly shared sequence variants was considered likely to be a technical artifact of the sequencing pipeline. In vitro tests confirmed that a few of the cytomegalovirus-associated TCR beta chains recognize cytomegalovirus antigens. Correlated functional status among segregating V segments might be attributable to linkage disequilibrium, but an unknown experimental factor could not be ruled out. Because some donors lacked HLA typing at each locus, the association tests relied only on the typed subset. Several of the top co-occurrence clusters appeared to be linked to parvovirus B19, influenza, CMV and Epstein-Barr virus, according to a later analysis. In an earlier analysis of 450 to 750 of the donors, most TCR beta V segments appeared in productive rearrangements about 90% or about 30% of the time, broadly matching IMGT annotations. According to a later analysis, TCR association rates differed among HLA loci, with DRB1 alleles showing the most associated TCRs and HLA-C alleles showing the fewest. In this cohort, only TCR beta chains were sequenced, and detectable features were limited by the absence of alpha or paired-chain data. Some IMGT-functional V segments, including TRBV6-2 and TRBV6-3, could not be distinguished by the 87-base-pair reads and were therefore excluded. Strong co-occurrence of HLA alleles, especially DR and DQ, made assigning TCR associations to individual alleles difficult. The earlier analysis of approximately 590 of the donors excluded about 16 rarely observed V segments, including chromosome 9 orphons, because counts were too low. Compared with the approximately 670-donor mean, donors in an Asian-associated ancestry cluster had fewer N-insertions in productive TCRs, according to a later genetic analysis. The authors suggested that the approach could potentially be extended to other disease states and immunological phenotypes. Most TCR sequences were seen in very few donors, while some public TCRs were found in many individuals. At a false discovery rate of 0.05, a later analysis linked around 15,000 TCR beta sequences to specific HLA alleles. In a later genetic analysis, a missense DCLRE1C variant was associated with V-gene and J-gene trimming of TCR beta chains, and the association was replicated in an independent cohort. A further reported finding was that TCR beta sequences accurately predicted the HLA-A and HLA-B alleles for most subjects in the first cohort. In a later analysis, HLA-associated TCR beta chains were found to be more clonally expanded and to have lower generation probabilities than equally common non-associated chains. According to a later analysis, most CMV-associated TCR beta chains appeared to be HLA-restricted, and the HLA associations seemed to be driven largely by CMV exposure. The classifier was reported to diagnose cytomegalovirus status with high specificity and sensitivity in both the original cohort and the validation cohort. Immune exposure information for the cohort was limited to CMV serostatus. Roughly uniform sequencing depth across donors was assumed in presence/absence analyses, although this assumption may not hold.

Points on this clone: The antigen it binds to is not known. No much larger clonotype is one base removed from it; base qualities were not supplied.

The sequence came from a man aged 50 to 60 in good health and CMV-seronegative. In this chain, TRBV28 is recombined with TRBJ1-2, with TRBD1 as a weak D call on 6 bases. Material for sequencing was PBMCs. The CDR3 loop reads CASWGRVAYGYTF. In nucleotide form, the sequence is TGTGCCAGCTGGGGGCGGGTAGCCTATGGCTACACCTTC.